The 18 T cell receptor beta chains reported below all come from one sample, sequenced in a study of HIV-infected patients and healthy controls. All unsorted peripheral T cells were captured because whole blood was used without fractionation. About 480 ng RNA was reverse transcribed with alpha and beta constant-region primers. Using multiplexing indices, alpha and beta chain libraries were generated apart by chain-specific third strand synthesis. TCRdb passed the 5' RACE reads through MiXCR, listing each CDR3 protein once. The table has about 11,000 distinct CDR3 sequences, just over 5% seen once. The specimen was blood. The source is an adult in good health.

This clonotype is termed medium-sized (0.01 to 0.1%). This sequence joins TRBV20-1 and TRBJ2-4; TRBD2 is a possible D gene (5 bases). The CDR3 extends over 15 amino acids. V was trimmed by 6 bases and J by 8 bases, leaving 23 bases between them. Germline V gives CDR1 DFQATT, CDR2 SNEGSKA (reference sequence). The CDR3 protein is CSASTLKGVRDIQYF. CDR3 nucleotide sequence: TGCAGTGCAAGCACCCTTAAGGGTGTGAGGGACATTCAGTACTTC.

This clonotype was recorded at least ten times. The chain joins TRBV20-1 to TRBJ2-5; 7 positions match TRBD2. Germline loops: CDR1 DFQATT, CDR2 SNEGSKA (reference sequence). V lost 0 bases and J lost 2; bases outside the gene matches: 9. The CDR3 loop spans 16 amino acids. CDR3 nucleotide sequence: TGCAGTGCTAGAGATCTGGGCGGGGGAGCTCAAGAGACCCAGTACTTC. It yields the protein CSARDLGGGAQETQYF.

This clonotype was counted at least ten times. One end of the junction is discordant with germline, which a read error may explain. The genes are TRBV6-4 and TRBJ2-2; perhaps TRBD1 as D (5 bases). The V gene's germline CDR1 is MRHNA and CDR2 SNTAGT. The CDR3 runs to 14 residues. The CDR3 is CATSQGTDTGELFF. The CDR3 DNA reads TGTGCCACCAGTCAGGGCACGGACACCGGGGAGCTGTTTTTT.

This chain connects TRBV6-1 to TRBJ1-2; D gene ambiguous. With 6 bases removed from V and 4 bases from J, the gap between germline ends came to 12 bases. CDR1 is MNHNS and CDR2 is SASEGT in the germline V gene. CDR3 length: 13 amino acids. The CDR3 here is CASSPSEVYGYTF. CDR3 in DNA: TGTGCCAGCAGCCCCTCCGAGGTCTATGGCTACACCTTC.

This clonotype was detected ten times or more. The rearrangement uses TRBV2 and TRBJ2-1; D is ambiguous. Germline lookup yields CDR1 SNHLY and CDR2 FYNNEI. This CDR3 has 13 residues. Trimming removed 7 bases at V and 0 bases at J, with 7 bases between. CDR3 nucleotide sequence: TGTGCCAGCATTCCGAGCTCCTACAATGAGCAGTTCTTC. This encodes CASIPSSYNEQFF.

The V and J genes are TRBV24-1 and TRBJ2-3, with a tentative D call TRBD2 (7 bases). The CDR3 runs to 15 residues. Trimming removed 3 bases from V and 4 bases from J, with 13 bases in between. Germline V gene lookup returns CDR1 KGHDR and CDR2 SFDVKD. The CDR3, as DNA: TGTGCCACCAGTGATGGAGGGGGGGCGGCAGATACGCAGTATTTT. This codes for CATSDGGGAADTQYF.

There are many counts of this clonotype. The CDR3 DNA follows: TGTGCCAGCAGAAATGGGCAGTATGATGGCTACACCTTC. It yields the protein CASRNGQYDGYTF. The chain joins TRBV6-5 to TRBJ1-2, with no clear D. The germline V and J ends were trimmed by 6 bases and 6 bases, with 14 bases remaining between them. Looked up from germline, CDR1 is MNHEY and CDR2 is SVGAGI. The CDR3 covers 13 residues.

The sample holds many counts of this clonotype. The chain combines TRBV9 with TRBJ2-3, with TRBD1 identical over 7 bases. V lost 4 bases, J lost 1 base, and 6 bases stayed unmatched. The length of the CDR3 is 15 residues. The germline gives CDR1 SGDLS, CDR2 YYNGEE. This CDR3 is CASSPRTGGTDTQYF. DNA of the CDR3: TGTGCCAGCAGCCCCCGGACAGGTGGCACAGATACGCAGTATTTT.

This clonotype is medium-sized. The chain has TRBV7-2 and TRBJ2-7; tentatively, D is TRBD1 (6 bases). Germline V lookup: CDR1 SGHTA, CDR2 FQGNSA. V was pared by 5 bases and J by 6 bases, with 14 bases between. The CDR3 loop spans 13 amino acids. The CDR3 region has the DNA TGTGCCAGCAGCCCGAGGACAGCTCGCGAGCAGTACTTC. Translated: CASSPRTAREQYF.

This clonotype was seen at least ten times. V usage is TRBV7-9 and J usage is TRBJ1-5, with 7 bases that match TRBD1. Germline loops: CDR1 SEHNR, CDR2 FQNEAQ (reference sequence). The length of the CDR3 is 15 residues. The V gene end was trimmed by 1 base and the J gene end by 7 bases; junction bases not matched to a gene: 7. The CDR3 sequence: CASSLGGQGGQPQHF. CDR3 coding DNA: TGTGCCAGCAGCTTAGGGGGTCAGGGGGGGCAGCCCCAGCATTTT.

This clonotype counts as medium-sized (0.01 to 0.1%). The chain links TRBV27 to TRBJ2-3; 9 bases align to TRBD1. The ends lost 5 bases at V and 4 bases at J; junction bases unmatched: 13. The CDR3 contains 17 residues. Germline V gene data show CDR1 as MNHEY and CDR2 as SMNVEV (reference sequence). Written as DNA, the CDR3 is TGTGCCAGCAGTCCCCTGAAGCGACAGGGGGTGGCAGATACGCAGTATTTT. This encodes CASSPLKRQGVADTQYF.

Sample share makes this clonotype medium-sized. The rearrangement uses TRBV4-2 and TRBJ1-5; 8 positions agree with TRBD1. Germline values: CDR1 LGHNA, CDR2 YNFKEQ. The CDR3 extends over 17 amino acids. The junction had 11 bases not matched to a gene; V was cut back by 3 bases and J by 4 bases. The CDR3 here is CASSQVGQGARNQPQHF. Written as DNA, the CDR3 is TGTGCCAGCAGCCAGGTGGGGCAGGGGGCTCGGAATCAGCCCCAGCATTTT.

By sample fraction, this clonotype is medium-sized. V gene TRBV7-2 combines with J gene TRBJ2-2; 11 bases map to TRBD2. The V gene end was trimmed by 5 bases and the J gene end by 1 base; junction bases not matched to a gene: 3. This CDR3 spans 16 amino acids. CDR1 SGHTA and CDR2 FQGNSA come from the germline V gene. The CDR3 sequence is CASSTSGGKNTGELFF. The DNA of the CDR3 is TGTGCCAGCAGCACTAGCGGGGGAAAGAACACCGGGGAGCTGTTTTTT.

This clonotype was counted ten times or more. The chain is built from TRBV7-9 and TRBJ1-2; 10 positions match TRBD1. The CDR3 is 16 amino acids. Germline trimming cut 1 base from V and 4 bases from J; bases unmatched to any gene: 6. CDR1 and CDR2 (germline): SEHNR, FQNEAQ (reference sequence). The CDR3 region has the DNA TGTGCCAGCAGCTTAGGGACCGGGACAGGGGTCTATGGCTACACCTTC. Protein product: CASSLGTGTGVYGYTF.

This clonotype is medium-sized (0.01 to 0.1%) by share. This chain joins TRBV14 and TRBJ1-1; D is uncertain. Germline CDR1 and CDR2: SGHDN and FVKESK. CDR3 size: 12 residues. V gave up 5 bases and J gave up 5 bases, with 9 bases separating them. Written as DNA, the CDR3 is TGTGCCAGCAGCACCGGGTGGACTGAAGCTTTCTTT. The encoded protein is CASSTGWTEAFF.

The chain combines TRBV4-2 with TRBJ1-1; D remains ambiguous. The CDR3 totals 14 residues. From germline, CDR1 is LGHNA and CDR2 YNFKEQ. Trimming pared 0 bases from V and 0 bases from J, leaving 5 bases between. Written as DNA, the CDR3 is TGTGCCAGCAGCCAAGAAGTTTTGAACACTGAAGCTTTCTTT. Translation: CASSQEVLNTEAFF.

This clonotype was counted ten times or more. This chain connects TRBV3-1 to TRBJ2-1, with 11 bases lining up with TRBD1. The ends lost 3 bases at V and 3 bases at J; junction bases unmatched: 13. The CDR3 is 19 residues long. Germline lookup yields CDR1 LGHDT and CDR2 YNNKEL (reference sequence). CDR3 in DNA: TGTGCCAGCAGCCATTCACCGGGACAGGGGGGATCTTTCTACAATGAGCAGTTCTTC. Its translation: CASSHSPGQGGSFYNEQFF.

This clonotype was counted many times. The J gene is TRBJ2-7, the V gene TRBV5-1; 9 nucleotides line up with TRBD1. CDR3 size: 14 residues. Trimming cost V 4 bases and J 4 bases; bases outside gene matches: 6. CDR1 and CDR2 from the germline V gene are SGHRS and YFSETQ. The CDR3 region has the DNA TGCGCCAGCAGCCGTCGGGACAGGGCGTACGAGCAGTACTTC. Its protein is CASSRRDRAYEQYF.